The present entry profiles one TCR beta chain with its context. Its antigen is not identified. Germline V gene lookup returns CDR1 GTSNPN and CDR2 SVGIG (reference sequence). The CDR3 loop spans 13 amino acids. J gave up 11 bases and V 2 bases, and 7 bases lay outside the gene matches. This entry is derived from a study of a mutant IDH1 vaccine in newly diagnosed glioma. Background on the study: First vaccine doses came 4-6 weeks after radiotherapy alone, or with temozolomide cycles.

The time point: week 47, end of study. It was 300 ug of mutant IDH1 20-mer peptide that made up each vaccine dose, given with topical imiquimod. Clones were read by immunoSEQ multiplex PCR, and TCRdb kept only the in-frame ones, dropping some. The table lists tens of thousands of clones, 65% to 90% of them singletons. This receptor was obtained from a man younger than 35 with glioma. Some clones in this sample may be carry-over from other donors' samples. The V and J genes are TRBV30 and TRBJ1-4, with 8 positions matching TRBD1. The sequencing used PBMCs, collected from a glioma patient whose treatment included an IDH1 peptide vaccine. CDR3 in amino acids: CAWSPDRTGKLFF. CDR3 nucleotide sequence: TGTGCCTGGAGTCCCGATAGGACAGGGAAACTGTTTTTT.